What follows are 12 T cell receptor beta chains derived from one specimen sequenced in a study of regulatory T cells in long-lasting Graves disease. Time point indicated: newly diagnosed GD, antithyroid drugs for less than 3 months. PBMCs were the source of the RNA used for TCR sequencing. Investigators prepared the TCR beta libraries by applying iRepertoire HTBI primers and Arm-PCR of CDR3 regions. TCRdb processed the multiplex PCR reads anew with MiXCR; each CDR3 protein has one entry. The data contain roughly 520,000 distinct CDR3 sequences, approximately 12% of them seen just once; the ten biggest clones take up over 7%. This sample also appeared in a second study, on T cells in Graves' hyperthyroidism and ophthalmopathy.

The material was peripheral blood mononuclear cells (PBMCs), obtained at new diagnosis, from a patient treated with antithyroid drugs. The receptor source for this set is a woman aged 25 to 39 with Graves disease.

Many counts were recorded for this clonotype. The rearrangement links TRBV2 to TRBJ2-5; the D is unclear. V was cut by 1 base and J by 7 bases, with 10 bases left in between. This CDR3 is built from 13 residues. Germline V gene lookup returns CDR1 SNHLY and CDR2 FYNNEI. The CDR3 is CASSEVTGGTQYF. DNA for the CDR3: TGTGCCAGCAGTGAAGTGACGGGCGGGACCCAGTACTTC.

As for this clonotype: With a much larger clone just one base away, this may be a read error. This rearrangement joins TRBV19 to TRBJ2-2; either TRBD1 or TRBD2 may fit D (5 bases each). Germline CDR1 reads LNHDA; CDR2 reads SQIVND (reference sequence). CDR3 length: 16 amino acids. The V end lost 6 bases, the J end lost 9 bases, and 23 bases lay between the germline ends. This CDR3 is CASRRGGQTRTRELFF. In nucleotides, the CDR3 is TGTGCCAGTAGGAGGGGCGGCCAGACTCGAACCAGGGAGCTGTTTTTT.

This clonotype occurred many times. The chain links TRBV6-1 to TRBJ1-2; no clear D gene. V lost 4 bases, J lost 1 base, and 4 bases lay in between. Looked up from germline, CDR1 is MNHNS and CDR2 is SASEGT. The CDR3 is 12 amino acids. The DNA for the CDR3 is TGTGCCAGCAGTGCTGGTAACTATGGCTACACCTTC. Protein sequence: CASSAGNYGYTF.

This clonotype was seen a handful of times. The chain is built from TRBV4-3 and TRBJ2-7, with a possible D match to TRBD1 (5 bases). From germline, CDR1 is LGHNA and CDR2 YSLEER. Trimming cost V 3 bases and J 0 bases, with 9 bases left between them. The CDR3 loop spans 14 amino acids. In DNA form, the CDR3 reads TGCGCCAGCAGCCAGCAGACAGCCTCCTACGAGCAGTACTTC. Translated, it gives CASSQQTASYEQYF.

This clonotype was counted at least ten times. J is TRBJ2-1 and V is TRBV9, with 10 nucleotides matching TRBD2. The germline V gene encodes CDR1 SGDLS and CDR2 YYNGEE. After removal of 4 bases from V and 10 bases from J, the junction contained 14 bases not matched to a gene. The CDR3 covers 16 residues. The CDR3, as DNA: TGTGCCAGCAGCCCCCAGGGGGTTAGCGGGGGGATGGAGCAGTTCTTC. Its translation: CASSPQGVSGGMEQFF.

In this sample, this clonotype turned up many times. This sequence joins TRBV30 and TRBJ1-4; D possibly corresponds to TRBD1 (5 bases). Trimming pared 3 bases from V and 4 bases from J, leaving 21 bases between. The CDR3 sequence is 17 residues long. In germline, CDR1 is GTSNPN, CDR2 SVGIG (reference sequence). CDR3: CAWRGRGLGGINEKLFF. The CDR3 DNA sequence: TGTGCCTGGAGGGGACGGGGACTCGGCGGTATTAATGAAAAACTGTTTTTT.

The chain carries TRBV11-3 and TRBJ2-1; 9 positions agree with TRBD1. Unmatched junction bases numbered 11, after V lost 3 bases and J lost 8 bases. CDR1 is SGHNT and CDR2 is YENEEA in the germline V gene. This CDR3 has 16 residues. The CDR3 DNA reads TGTGCCAGCAGCTTGGAACCGGGACAGGGTGCAGATGAGCAGTTCTTC. The encoded protein is CASSLEPGQGADEQFF.

This clonotype was counted between two and nine times. The chain is built from TRBV5-5 and TRBJ1-3; D remains ambiguous. The CDR3 consists of 15 residues. The V gene lost 1 base and the J gene lost 2 bases, with 10 bases spanning the gap. Germline V gives CDR1 SGHKS, CDR2 YYEKEE (reference sequence). The CDR3 protein is CASSLNVVTGNTIYF. DNA of the CDR3: TGTGCCAGCAGCTTGAACGTTGTCACTGGAAACACCATATATTTT.

V usage is TRBV5-1 and J usage is TRBJ2-2, with 7 bases identical to TRBD1. The germline V gene encodes CDR1 SGHRS and CDR2 YFSETQ. V was clipped by 7 bases and J by 6 bases; unmatched bases: 9. The CDR3 spans 14 residues. CDR3 sequence reads: CASGPGQLAGELFF. The CDR3 DNA reads as TGCGCCAGCGGGCCGGGACAGTTGGCCGGGGAGCTGTTTTTT. Combining the CDR3 with reference TRBV5-1 and TRBJ2-2 gives the whole variable domain KAGVTQTPRYLIKTRGQQVTLSCSPISGHRSVSWYQQTPGQGLQFLFEYFSETQRNKGNFPGRFSGRQFSNSRSEMNVSTLELGDSALYLCASGPGQLAGELFFGEGSRLTVL.

V usage is TRBV2 and J usage is TRBJ2-1; 10 positions match TRBD2. This CDR3 has 17 residues. Losses at the gene ends were 6 bases for V and 2 bases for J; bases not matched to a gene: 10. Germline V lookup: CDR1 SNHLY, CDR2 FYNNEI. DNA of the CDR3: TGTGCCAGCAGCTCTCCGGGACTAGCGCGTCCCTACAATGAGCAGTTCTTC. As protein: CASSSPGLARPYNEQFF.

The sample holds many counts of this clonotype. The chain uses TRBV28 and TRBJ2-3; possibly TRBD1 or TRBD2 for D (5 bases each). This CDR3 region has 16 residues. Germline V gene lookup returns CDR1 MDHEN and CDR2 SYDVKM. Trimming removed 3 bases from V and 1 base from J, with 14 bases in between. CDR3 bases: TGTGCCAGCAGTTTGGGACCAGGGTCTCGCACAGATACGCAGTATTTT. Translating it yields CASSLGPGSRTDTQYF.

This clonotype has at least ten counts. The CDR3 DNA is TGTGCCAGCACCGAGAGCGGGAGTCGTTCCTACGAGCAGTACTTC. The encoded protein is CASTESGSRSYEQYF. This chain joins TRBV28 and TRBJ2-7; 8 bases fit TRBD2. CDR3 length: 15 residues. V lost 7 bases and J lost 1; bases outside the gene matches: 9. In germline, CDR1 is MDHEN, CDR2 SYDVKM.